A selection of T cell receptor beta chains follows, all from one sample in a study of T cells in Graves' hyperthyroidism and ophthalmopathy. TCRdb reanalysed the multiplex PCR reads using MiXCR and keeps one entry per CDR3 protein. The sample yields about 350,000 distinct CDR3 sequences, approximately 15% seen once. Sequencing was performed on blood. Receptors originate from a woman in her 30s with Graves' hyperthyroidism. Both conserved end residues are part of each CDR3. The D gene is left open where the match is weak. Clone size, where shown, is once, few, many, or a class for clones that have expanded.

-	TRBJ2-7	TRBV5-1	many	TGCGCCAGCAGCAGCGTCCCAGGAACCTACGAGCAGTACTTC	CASSSVPGTYEQYF
TRBD1	TRBJ1-1	TRBV3-1	few	TGTGCCAGCAGCCAATCCTACCAGGGACAGAAGAACACTGAAGCTTTCTTT	CASSQSYQGQKNTEAFF
TRBD1	TRBJ2-1	TRBV28	few	TGTGCCAGCAGGACGGGACAGGCCTACAATGAGCAGTTCTTC	CASRTGQAYNEQFF
-	TRBJ2-3	TRBV7-2	many	TGTGCCAGCATACTGGGGACGATCACAGATACGCAGTATTTT	CASILGTITDTQYF
-	TRBJ2-4	TRBV7-9	-	TGTGCCAGCAGCTTAAAGTCTGGGACCAAAGACATTCAGTACTTC	CASSLKSGTKDIQYF
-	TRBJ2-7	TRBV30	few	TGTGCCTGTGAAAGGGGGGGCTCCTACGAGCAGTACTTC	CACERGGSYEQYF
TRBD2	TRBJ2-1	TRBV7-2	few	TGTGCCAGCAGCCCGCAACCGGGACTAGCGGGGAATGAGCAGTTCTTC	CASSPQPGLAGNEQFF
-	TRBJ2-5	TRBV11-1	few	TGTGCCAGCAGCCTCGATGGGGAGGAGACCCAGTACTTC	CASSLDGEETQYF
-	TRBJ1-1	TRBV15	few	TGTGCCACCAGGGATCAGGGATTTGGGGGCACTGAAGCTTTCTTT	CATRDQGFGGTEAFF
-	TRBJ1-6	TRBV7-9	-	TGTGCCAGCAGCTTAGTTCCGGGGGGTTCACCCCTCCACTTT	CASSLVPGGSPLHF
TRBD1	TRBJ2-7	TRBV6-2/TRBV6-3	many	TGTGCCAGCAGTGCAGACAGGGCTGGCCCCTACGAGCAGTACTTC	CASSADRAGPYEQYF
TRBD2	TRBJ2-3	TRBV6-2/TRBV6-3	-	TGTGCCAGCAGTACCGGGACTAGCGGGAGAAATACAGATACGCAGTATTTT	CASSTGTSGRNTDTQYF
TRBD1	TRBJ2-5	TRBV11-2	many	TGTGCCAGCAGCCGAGGGACAGATCACCAAGAGACCCAGTACTTC	CASSRGTDHQETQYF
-	TRBJ2-5	TRBV5-1	-	TGCGCCAGCAGCTTGCGGGATCAAATAGTATCTGAGACCCAGTACTTC	CASSLRDQIVSETQYF
-	TRBJ2-1	TRBV30	many	TGTGCCTGGAGTTTTGGCGATGAGCAGTTCTTC	CAWSFGDEQFF
TRBD1	TRBJ1-1	TRBV2	many	TGTGCCAGCAGTGAAGGACAGGGGGACGAAGCTTTCTTT	CASSEGQGDEAFF
-	TRBJ2-1	TRBV5-1	many	TGCGCCAGCAGCTTGTTAAGGTTCGATGAGCAGTTCTTC	CASSLLRFDEQFF
-	TRBJ2-4	TRBV15	many	TGTGCCACCAGCAGAGAGAACAGGGATAGCATTCAGTACTTC	CATSRENRDSIQYF
-	TRBJ2-5	TRBV2	many	TGTGCCAGCAGTGCCCTTTCCGTCGAGACCCAGTACTTC	CASSALSVETQYF
TRBD1	TRBJ2-1	TRBV7-9	-	TGTGCCAGCAGCTTAATAATGACAGGGGAAAAGAATGAGCAGTTCTTC	CASSLIMTGEKNEQFF
TRBD2	TRBJ2-7	TRBV6-1	-	TGTGCCAGCACCCGACTAGCGGGAGCTTCTCACGAGCAGTACTTC	CASTRLAGASHEQYF
-	TRBJ1-5	TRBV7-6	few	TGTGCCAGCAGCACCCGACCTAGGCGGTATAGCAATCAGCCCCAGCATTTT	CASSTRPRRYSNQPQHF
-	TRBJ2-5	TRBV29-1	many	TGCAGCGGACGGGCCGACAGAGCCCAAGAGACCCAGTACTTC	CSGRADRAQETQYF
TRBD2	TRBJ2-1	TRBV5-1	few	TGCGCCAGCAGCTTGGGGGCCTGGGCTAGCGGGAGGGATGAGCAGTTCTTC	CASSLGAWASGRDEQFF
-	TRBJ1-5	TRBV12-3/TRBV12-4	many	TGTGCCAGCGGAGGGGGGGGACGTCAGCCCCAGCATTTT	CASGGGGRQPQHF
TRBD2	TRBJ2-7	TRBV5-8	many	TGTGCCAGCAGCTTAAAGGGAGGGCCCTACGAGCAGTACTTC	CASSLKGGPYEQYF
-	TRBJ1-2	TRBV6-2/TRBV6-3	-	TGTGCCAGCAGTACCCCGCGGACCGGTAACTATGGCTACACCTTC	CASSTPRTGNYGYTF
-	TRBJ2-7	TRBV7-8	many	TGTGCCAGCAGCTGGACGGCGTCGCACTACGAGCAGTACTTC	CASSWTASHYEQYF
-	TRBJ2-4	TRBV28	-	TGTGCCAGCAGTTTAGGGGGGGCGCAAAGGAACATTCAGTACTTC	CASSLGGAQRNIQYF
TRBD2	TRBJ2-3	TRBV11-2	-	TGTGCCAGCAGCCCAGGGACTAGCGGGGTACACACAGATACGCAGTATTTT	CASSPGTSGVHTDTQYF
-	TRBJ2-5	TRBV6-1	few	TGTGCCAGCAGTTCCGGGACCGCGAAAACCCAGTACTTC	CASSSGTAKTQYF
-	TRBJ1-5	TRBV5-6	-	TGTGCCAGCAGCTTAGGCCCGAGCCATCAGCCCCAGCATTTT	CASSLGPSHQPQHF
TRBD1	TRBJ2-7	TRBV27	many	TGTGCCAGCAGTTTATCGCAACAGGGGGGAGAGCAGTACTTC	CASSLSQQGGEQYF
-	TRBJ2-6	TRBV28	-	TGTGCCAGCAGGTCTCCGGGCCTGAGCTCTGGGGCCAACGTCCTGACTTTC	CASRSPGLSSGANVLTF
TRBD2	TRBJ2-2	TRBV29-1	-	TGCAGCGCCACTCGGGCGGGAGGGACCGGGGAGCTGTTTTTT	CSATRAGGTGELFF
-	TRBJ1-2	TRBV24-1	many	TGTGCCACCAGTGGGGCGGCGGGAGAGGCGAATGATGGCTACACCTTC	CATSGAAGEANDGYTF
TRBD1	TRBJ2-5	TRBV28	many	TGTGCCAGTGCCCTCGACAGGGGGGGACGCGAGACCCAGTACTTC	CASALDRGGRETQYF
-	TRBJ2-2	TRBV5-6	-	TGTGCCAGCAGTCGGGGCGGCCGCCCGAACACCGGGGAGCTGTTTTTT	CASSRGGRPNTGELFF
TRBD1	TRBJ1-5	TRBV7-6	-	TGTGCCAGCAGCTTAGATGGGACAGGGGTGCAGCCCCAGCATTTT	CASSLDGTGVQPQHF
-	TRBJ1-5	TRBV28	once	TGTGCCAGCCTCGGGAGCAATCAGCCCCAGCATTTT	CASLGSNQPQHF
-	TRBJ2-1	TRBV28	many	TGTGCCAGCAGTCACCGCTCTACAGGCCGACGGGGCAATGAGCAGTTCTTC	CASSHRSTGRRGNEQFF